The 12 T cell receptor beta chains given below trace back to one sample, sequenced in a study of cytomegalovirus exposure and HLA in healthy donors. Generated by immunoSEQ multiplex PCR, the TCRdb table keeps only in-frame clones and is missing some. The sample has 250,000 to 400,000 clones, around 87% seen once. Source material: PBMCs. Receptors originate from a woman under 40 in good health and CMV-seropositive.

The rearrangement links TRBV5-1 to TRBJ1-1; possibly TRBD1 for D (5 bases). Germline values: CDR1 SGHRS, CDR2 YFSETQ. The germline V and J ends were trimmed by 4 bases and 0 bases, with 19 bases remaining between them. This CDR3 has 17 residues. CDR3 amino acids: CASSAGAGTHLNTEAFF. For the CDR3, the DNA is TGCGCCAGCAGCGCAGGAGCAGGGACCCATTTGAACACTGAAGCTTTCTTT.

The gene calls are TRBV4-2 and TRBJ1-5; D is undetermined. Germline CDR1 LGHNA, CDR2 YNFKEQ. V gave up 2 bases and J gave up 1 base, with 18 bases separating them. The CDR3 length is 18 residues. This CDR3 is CASSQFMAVLGSNQPQHF. The CDR3 coding sequence is TGTGCCAGCAGCCAATTTATGGCAGTTCTGGGGAGCAATCAGCCCCAGCATTTT.

The chain uses TRBV4-3 and TRBJ2-7; 14 bases fit TRBD2. Germline values: CDR1 LGHNA, CDR2 YSLEER. The V segment lost 4 bases and the J segment 4 bases; nucleotides outside the gene matches: 6. CDR3 length: 16 residues. The DNA for the CDR3 is TGCGCCAGCAGCCGGGCGACTAGCGGGGGGGAATACGAGCAGTACTTC. This translates into CASSRATSGGEYEQYF.

This CDR3 reads CSVRNRGPETQYF. CDR3 DNA: TGCAGCGTCCGCAACAGGGGCCCGGAGACCCAGTACTTC. The chain couples TRBV29-1 to TRBJ2-5; the match to TRBD1 covers 7 bases. The CDR3 sequence is 13 residues long. The germline CDR1 and CDR2 sequences are SQVTM and ANQGSEA. Losses at the gene ends were 6 bases for V and 5 bases for J; bases not matched to a gene: 9.

The V and J genes are TRBV15 and TRBJ2-2; TRBD2 matches 12 bases. Unmatched junction bases numbered 9, after V lost 5 bases and J lost 5 bases. CDR1 is LNHNV, CDR2 YYDKDF, per germline (reference sequence). CDR3 length: 17 amino acids. Here the CDR3 DNA reads TGTGCCACCAGCCAATCCCTAGCGGGGGGGCGAACCGGGGAGCTGTTTTTT. This encodes CATSQSLAGGRTGELFF.

The chain joins TRBV5-6 to TRBJ2-5, with D possibly being TRBD2 (5 bases). The germline V and J ends were trimmed by 6 bases and 6 bases, with 18 bases remaining between them. This CDR3 is 14 amino acids long. Germline V CDR1 and CDR2: SGHDT, YYEEEE. This CDR3 is CASTGGAAFQTQYF. DNA of the CDR3: TGTGCCAGCACCGGCGGAGCGGCCTTTCAGACCCAGTACTTC.

The rearrangement links TRBV9 to TRBJ2-5, with D tentatively TRBD1 or TRBD2 (5 bases each). This CDR3 is built from 14 residues. Germline V lookup: CDR1 SGDLS, CDR2 YYNGEE. Between the trimmed V and J ends, which lost 0 bases and 5 bases, there was a span of 11 bases. CDR3 region: CASSVAGEGETQYF. In nucleotides, the CDR3 is TGTGCCAGCAGCGTAGCCGGTGAGGGGGAGACCCAGTACTTC.

V gene TRBV15 combines with J gene TRBJ1-5; D is unclear. The CDR3 totals 13 residues. Germline assignment: CDR1 LNHNV and CDR2 YYDKDF (reference sequence). The V end was cut by 5 bases, the J end by 5 bases, with 10 bases between. The CDR3 sequence: CATSRPTYQPQHF. CDR3 nucleotide sequence: TGTGCCACCAGCCGACCTACTTATCAGCCCCAGCATTTT.

The chain links TRBV9 to TRBJ2-5, with a tentative D call TRBD2 (7 bases). CDR3 size: 15 residues. The germline V gene has CDR1 SGDLS and CDR2 YYNGEE. V was cut by 0 bases and J by 6 bases, with 15 bases left in between. Written as DNA, the CDR3 is TGTGCCAGCAGCGTAGGAGGGGGGGCCCTAAAGACCCAGTACTTC. Translating gives CASSVGGGALKTQYF.

The V gene is TRBV6-5, the J gene TRBJ2-7; the D is unclear. V was cut by 0 bases and J by 1 base, with 10 bases left in between. Germline CDR1 is MNHEY and CDR2 is SVGAGI. The CDR3 has 15 amino acids. The CDR3 sequence is CASSYSSRGSYEQYF. CDR3 coding DNA: TGTGCCAGCAGTTACTCGAGTAGAGGATCCTACGAGCAGTACTTC.

This chain joins TRBV4-3 and TRBJ1-4; D not certain. The length of the CDR3 is 15 residues. The germline V gene encodes CDR1 LGHNA and CDR2 YSLEER. V was trimmed by 3 bases and J by 2 bases, leaving 10 bases between them. Here the CDR3 reads CASSQLEGTNEKLFF. The CDR3, as DNA: TGCGCCAGCAGCCAGTTGGAAGGGACTAATGAAAAACTGTTTTTT.

The V and J genes are TRBV27 and TRBJ2-3; the match to TRBD2 covers 13 bases. V lost 5 bases to trimming and J lost 7 bases; unmatched junction nucleotides: 6. The CDR3 is made up of 15 amino acids. Germline V gives CDR1 MNHEY, CDR2 SMNVEV (reference sequence). As DNA, the CDR3 is TGTGCCAGCAGTCCACTAGCGGGAGGGGGGAATACGCAGTATTTT. It encodes CASSPLAGGGNTQYF.